This T cell receptor (beta chain) was profiled in a study of T cells in localized non-small cell lung cancer. Germline-derived CDR1 and CDR2 are SQVTM and ANQGSEA. This CDR3 is 16 amino acids long. V was clipped by 5 bases and J by 1 base; unmatched bases: 12. Clones were sequenced by immunoSEQ multiplex PCR, and TCRdb holds only the in-frame ones, with some missing. This table holds 26,000 or so clones, approximately 86% found once. This TCR was sampled from a female donor older than 55 with stage II squamous cell lung carcinoma. The starting material was peripheral blood, obtained before any cancer treatment. This sequence joins TRBV29-1 and TRBJ1-1; TRBD1 matches 8 bases. This CDR3 is CSVSGQGIQTNTEAFF. CDR3 in DNA: TGCAGCGTTTCCGGACAGGGAATCCAAACGAACACTGAAGCTTTCTTT. Drawing the rest from reference TRBV29-1 and TRBJ1-1, the complete variable domain is SAVISQKPSRDICQRGTSLTIQCQVDSQVTMMFWYRQQPGQSLTLIATANQGSEATYESGFVIDKFPISRPNLTFSTLTVSNMSPEDSSIYLCSVSGQGIQTNTEAFFGQGTRLTVV.